This entry describes one TCR beta chain. Its cognate antigen is unknown. This may be a read error: a much more frequent sequence differs by one nucleotide. Stated time point: healthy volunteer bleed at 6 weeks. Extraction yielded total RNA from whole blood (unfractionated). The data derive from a study of human T cells and chemical hapten exposure. Looked up from germline, CDR1 is SQVTM and CDR2 is ANQGSEA. The CDR3 spans 18 residues. The V end lost 7 bases, the J end lost 8 bases, and 33 bases lay between the germline ends. Library construction involved attaching unique molecular identifiers to individual cDNA molecules, which allowed quantitative, reproducible TCR counting. Original methodology: A typical sample had 95,638 TCRs, with about 20,000 to 690,600 overall. TCRdb re-called the RACE reads with MiXCR, one entry per CDR3 protein. The V and J calls were determined by TCRdb, not by the authors. The sample consists of 50,000 to 70,000 distinct CDR3 sequences, around 6.5% of them appearing once.

Broader study findings: TCRs above 1 in 1000 frequency stayed constant with DPC sensitization.

This receptor was obtained from a female donor in good health. Some clones in this sample may be carry-over from other donors' samples. The V call is TRBV29-1, the J call TRBJ2-1; D is possibly TRBD2 (5 bases). The sequencing input was whole blood. This CDR3 reads CSASSRLSNGLGSDEQFF. The CDR3 DNA reads TGCAGCGCCTCCTCCCGACTTTCTAACGGGCTGGGTAGCGATGAGCAGTTCTTC.